The entry that follows covers one T cell receptor (beta chain) sequence. Antigen: not known. The sample is drawn from a study of shared clonotypes between healthy human individuals. It was CD45RO-negative cells, positively selected for CCR7, that made up naive CD8 cells, with terminally differentiated effector memory CD45RA+ cells excluded. Those who donated, Caucasian adults without exception, all lived in Nashville, Tennessee. Findings and limits, study-wide: Shared clonotypes across all four donors exceeded non-shared ones in generation probability.

Germline CDR1 is SGHDN and CDR2 is FVKESK. This CDR3 is built from 16 residues. V lost 0 bases and J 0 bases, leaving 11 bases between the germline ends. Each cell subset's genomic DNA was divided evenly among several immunoSEQ plates. Each sorted subset replicate got 200 ng genomic DNA, around 29,000 genomes. The assay was immunoSEQ multiplex PCR, and TCRdb's table has in-frame clones only and misses some. The sample holds around 1,900,000 clones, over 85% seen once. The rearrangement joins TRBV14 to TRBJ1-1; D is ambiguous. Sequenced material: naive CD8+ T cells from PBMCs. The sequence was collected from a young man in good health. Some clones in this sample may be carry-over from other donors' samples. CDR3 in amino acids: CASSQDYRHVNTEAFF. The DNA for the CDR3 is TGTGCCAGCAGCCAAGATTACAGACACGTGAACACTGAAGCTTTCTTT.